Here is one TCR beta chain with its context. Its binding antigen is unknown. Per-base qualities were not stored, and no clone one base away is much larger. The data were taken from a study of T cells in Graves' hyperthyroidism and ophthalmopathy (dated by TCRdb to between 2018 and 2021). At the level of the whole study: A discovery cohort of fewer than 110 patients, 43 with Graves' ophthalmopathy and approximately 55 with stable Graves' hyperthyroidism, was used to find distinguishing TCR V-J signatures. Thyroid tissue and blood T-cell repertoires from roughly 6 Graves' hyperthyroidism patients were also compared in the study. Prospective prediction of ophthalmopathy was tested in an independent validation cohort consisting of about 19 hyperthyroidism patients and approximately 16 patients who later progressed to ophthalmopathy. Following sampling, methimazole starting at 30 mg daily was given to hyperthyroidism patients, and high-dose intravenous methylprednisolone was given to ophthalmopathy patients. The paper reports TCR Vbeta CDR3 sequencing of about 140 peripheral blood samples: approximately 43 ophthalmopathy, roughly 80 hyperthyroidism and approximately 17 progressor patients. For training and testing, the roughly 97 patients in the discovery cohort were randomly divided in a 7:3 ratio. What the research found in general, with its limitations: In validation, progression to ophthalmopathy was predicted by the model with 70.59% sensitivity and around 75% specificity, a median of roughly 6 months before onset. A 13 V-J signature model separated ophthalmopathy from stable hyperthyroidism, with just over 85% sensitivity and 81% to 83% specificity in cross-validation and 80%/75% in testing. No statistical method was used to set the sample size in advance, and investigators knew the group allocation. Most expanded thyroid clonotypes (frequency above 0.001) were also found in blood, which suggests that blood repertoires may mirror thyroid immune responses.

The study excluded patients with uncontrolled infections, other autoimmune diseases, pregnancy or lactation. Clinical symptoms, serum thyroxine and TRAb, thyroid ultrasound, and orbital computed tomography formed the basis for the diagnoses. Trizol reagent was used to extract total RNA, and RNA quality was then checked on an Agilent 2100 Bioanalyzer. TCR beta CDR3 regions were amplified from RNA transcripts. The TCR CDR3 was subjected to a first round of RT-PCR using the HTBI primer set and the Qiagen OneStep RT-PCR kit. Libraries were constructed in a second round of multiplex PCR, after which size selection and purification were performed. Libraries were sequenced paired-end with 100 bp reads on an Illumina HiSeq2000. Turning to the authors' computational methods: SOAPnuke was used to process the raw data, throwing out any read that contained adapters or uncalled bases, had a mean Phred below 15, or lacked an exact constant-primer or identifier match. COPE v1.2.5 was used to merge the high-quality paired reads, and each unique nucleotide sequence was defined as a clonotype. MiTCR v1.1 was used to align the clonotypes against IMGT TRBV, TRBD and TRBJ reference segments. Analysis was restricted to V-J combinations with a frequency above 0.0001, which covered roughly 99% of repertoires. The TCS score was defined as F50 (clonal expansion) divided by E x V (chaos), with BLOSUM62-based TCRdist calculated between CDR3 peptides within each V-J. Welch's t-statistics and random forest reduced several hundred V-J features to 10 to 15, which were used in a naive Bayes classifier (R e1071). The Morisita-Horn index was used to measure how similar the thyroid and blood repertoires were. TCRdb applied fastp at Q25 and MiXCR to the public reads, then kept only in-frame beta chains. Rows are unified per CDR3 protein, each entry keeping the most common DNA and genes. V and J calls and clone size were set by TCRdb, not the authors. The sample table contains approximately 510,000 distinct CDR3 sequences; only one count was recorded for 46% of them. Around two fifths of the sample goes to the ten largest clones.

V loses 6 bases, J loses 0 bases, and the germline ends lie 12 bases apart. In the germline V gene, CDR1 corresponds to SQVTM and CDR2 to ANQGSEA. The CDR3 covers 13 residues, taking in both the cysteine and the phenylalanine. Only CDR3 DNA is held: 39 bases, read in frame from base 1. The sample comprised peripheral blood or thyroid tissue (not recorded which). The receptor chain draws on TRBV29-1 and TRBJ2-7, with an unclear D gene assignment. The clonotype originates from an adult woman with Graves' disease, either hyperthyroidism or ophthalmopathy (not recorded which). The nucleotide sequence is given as TGCAGCGTGCAAAACGGCGACTCCTACGAGCAGTACTTC. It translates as CSVQNGDSYEQYF.